This TCR beta chain emerged from a study of T-cell memory formation after mild COVID-19. Study results and caveats: Most CD4+ clones that shrank were in CM and EM, while CD8+ ones turned up in EMRA. Among clones contracting day 15 to 85, CD4/CD8 was balanced, whereas later expanders leaned CD4+. Confirmation was lacking for SARS-CoV-2 specificity of second-wave clones that peaked on day 37.

This clonotype was observed at least ten times. Its antigen is unidentified. Libraries for TCRalpha and TCRbeta carried sample barcodes and unique molecular identifiers via 5'RACE. TCRdb re-called the 5' RACE reads through MiXCR, storing one row per CDR3 protein. The table shows roughly 130,000 distinct CDR3 sequences, with less than 6.5% occurring only once. Trimming cost V 1 base and J 4 bases; bases outside gene matches: 9. Germline values: CDR1 DFQATT, CDR2 SNEGSKA (reference sequence). CDR3 length equals 16 residues. The sequence came from an adult woman who had mild COVID-19 (a few samples of this study predate the infection). Cell type and time point are not known. The sample was PBMCs or a T cell subset sorted from them (not recorded which). The rearrangement joins TRBV20-1 to TRBJ1-1; 10 bases are shared with TRBD1. DNA of the CDR3: TGCAGTGCTAGAGCCCGGGACAGGGGATGGAGCACTGAAGCTTTCTTT. As protein: CSARARDRGWSTEAFF.